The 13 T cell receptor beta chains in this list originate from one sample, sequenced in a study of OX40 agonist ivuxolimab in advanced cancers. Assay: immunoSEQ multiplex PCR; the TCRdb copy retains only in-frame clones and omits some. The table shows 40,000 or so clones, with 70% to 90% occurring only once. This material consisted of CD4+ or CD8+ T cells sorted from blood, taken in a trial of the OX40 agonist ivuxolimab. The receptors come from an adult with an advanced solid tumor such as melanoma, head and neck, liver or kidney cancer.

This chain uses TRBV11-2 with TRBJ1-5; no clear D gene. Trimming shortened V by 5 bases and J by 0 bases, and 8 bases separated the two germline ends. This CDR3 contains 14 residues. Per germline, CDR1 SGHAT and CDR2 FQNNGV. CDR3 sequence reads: CASSASYSNQPQHF. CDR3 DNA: TGTGCCAGCAGCGCCAGTTATAGCAATCAGCCCCAGCATTTT.

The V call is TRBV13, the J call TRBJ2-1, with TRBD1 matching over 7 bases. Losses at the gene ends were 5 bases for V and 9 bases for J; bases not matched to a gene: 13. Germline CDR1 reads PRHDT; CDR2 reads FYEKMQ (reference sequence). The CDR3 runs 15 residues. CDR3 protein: CASSVAGTASPEQFF. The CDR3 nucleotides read TGTGCCAGCAGCGTCGCCGGGACAGCCTCCCCTGAGCAGTTCTTC.

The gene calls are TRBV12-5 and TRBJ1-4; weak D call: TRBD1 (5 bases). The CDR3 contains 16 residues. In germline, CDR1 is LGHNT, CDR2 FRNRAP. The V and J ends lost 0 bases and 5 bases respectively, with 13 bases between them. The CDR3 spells CASGLVNLQGNEKLFF. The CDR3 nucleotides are TGTGCTAGTGGTTTGGTAAACCTCCAGGGAAATGAAAAACTGTTTTTT.

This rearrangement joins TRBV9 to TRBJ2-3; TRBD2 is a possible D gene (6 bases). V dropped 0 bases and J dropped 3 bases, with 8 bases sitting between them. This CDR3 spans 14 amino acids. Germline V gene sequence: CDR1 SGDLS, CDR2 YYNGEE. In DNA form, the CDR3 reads TGTGCCAGCAGCGTAGTCGGGACTACAGATACGCAGTATTTT. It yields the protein CASSVVGTTDTQYF.

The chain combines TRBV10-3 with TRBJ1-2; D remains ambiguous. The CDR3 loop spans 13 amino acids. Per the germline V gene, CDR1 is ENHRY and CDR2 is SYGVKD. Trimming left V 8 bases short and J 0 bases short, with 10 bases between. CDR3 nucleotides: TGTGCCATCCTGACCGTCCCTAACTATGGCTACACCTTC. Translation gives CAILTVPNYGYTF.

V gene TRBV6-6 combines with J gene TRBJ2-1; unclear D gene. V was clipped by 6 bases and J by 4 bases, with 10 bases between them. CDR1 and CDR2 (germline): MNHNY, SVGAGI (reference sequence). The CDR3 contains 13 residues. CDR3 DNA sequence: TGTGCCAGCAGCCTAAGTCAGTACAATGAGCAGTTCTTC. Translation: CASSLSQYNEQFF.

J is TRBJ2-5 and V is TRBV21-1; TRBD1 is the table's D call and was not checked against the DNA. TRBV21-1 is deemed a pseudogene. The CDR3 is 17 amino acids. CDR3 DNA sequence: TGTGCCAGCAGCAAAGCGCTGGGACAGGGGGCCCAAGAGACCCAGTACTTC. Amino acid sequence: CASSKALGQGAQETQYF.

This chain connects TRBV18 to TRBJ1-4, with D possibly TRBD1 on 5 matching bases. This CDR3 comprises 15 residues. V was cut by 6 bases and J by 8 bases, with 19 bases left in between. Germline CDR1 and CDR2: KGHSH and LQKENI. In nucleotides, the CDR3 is TGTGCCAGCTCCGTAGGATTAGTGACAGCAGAAAAACTGTTTTTT. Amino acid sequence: CASSVGLVTAEKLFF.

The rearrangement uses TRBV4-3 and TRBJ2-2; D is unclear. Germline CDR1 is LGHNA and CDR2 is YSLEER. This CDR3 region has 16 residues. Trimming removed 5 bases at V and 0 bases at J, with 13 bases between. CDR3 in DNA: TGCGCCAGCAGCTTCCGGTTGAACGCGAACACCGGGGAGCTGTTTTTT. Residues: CASSFRLNANTGELFF.

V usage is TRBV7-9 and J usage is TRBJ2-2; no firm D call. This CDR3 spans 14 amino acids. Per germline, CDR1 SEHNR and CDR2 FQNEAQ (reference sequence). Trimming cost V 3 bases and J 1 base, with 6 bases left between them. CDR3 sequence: CASSFDGNTGELFF. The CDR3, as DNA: TGTGCCAGCAGCTTTGACGGGAACACCGGGGAGCTGTTTTTT.

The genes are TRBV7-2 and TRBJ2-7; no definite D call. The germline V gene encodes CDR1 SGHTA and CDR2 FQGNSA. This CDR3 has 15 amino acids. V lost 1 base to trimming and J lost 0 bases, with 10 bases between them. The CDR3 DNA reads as TGTGCCAGCAGCTTAGAATGGGGAAGCTCCTACGAGCAGTACTTC. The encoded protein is CASSLEWGSSYEQYF.

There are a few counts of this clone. The CDR3 here is CASSLETGDNSPLHF. Written as DNA, the CDR3 is TGTGCCAGCAGTTTGGAGACAGGGGACAATTCACCCCTCCACTTT. The chain carries TRBV6-1 and TRBJ1-6, with TRBD1 matching over 8 bases. The germline V gene encodes CDR1 MNHNS and CDR2 SASEGT. J gave up 7 bases and V 5 bases, and 7 bases lay outside the gene matches. CDR3 length: 15 residues.

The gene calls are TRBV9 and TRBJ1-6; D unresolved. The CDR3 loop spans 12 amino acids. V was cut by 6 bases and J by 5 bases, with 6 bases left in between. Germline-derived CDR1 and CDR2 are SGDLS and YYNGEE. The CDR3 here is CASKGNNSPLHF. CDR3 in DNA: TGTGCCAGCAAAGGGAATAATTCACCCCTCCACTTT.